This T cell receptor beta chain was profiled in a study of beta chain features in type 1 diabetes. Overall study results and limits: Type 1 diabetes patients showed a moderate but significant shortening of TCRB CDR3s in all four CD4+ subsets.

This clone was seen only a few times. Its specificity is unknown. Of the isolated RNA, all was reverse transcribed, and so the sequenced material was expressed TCRB transcripts. TCRdb keeps only in-frame clones here, not all; method: immunoSEQ multiplex PCR. The data hold fewer than 400,000 clones, with around 8.5% observed a single time. Trimming cost V 4 bases and J 6 bases, with 18 bases left between them. The CDR3 is 15 amino acids. Germline V gene lookup returns CDR1 LNHDA and CDR2 SQIVND (reference sequence). The receptor's source is a man younger than 45 with type 1 diabetes. The V call is TRBV19, the J call TRBJ1-2; D ambiguous. The sequenced sample was central memory CD4+ T cells from blood. CDR3 sequence: CASSRRYEAANGYTF. CDR3 nucleotide sequence: TGTGCCAGTAGTAGGAGATATGAAGCTGCGAATGGCTACACCTTC.